The sequence of this TCR beta chain was determined in a study of cytomegalovirus exposure and HLA in healthy donors. 13 Jbeta primers and 60 Vbeta primers were used for the PCR. TCRdb's copy holds only in-frame clones and misses some; the assay was immunoSEQ multiplex PCR. The sample has 91,000 or so clones; the top ten hold 3% to 4%. V was pared by 3 bases and J by 0 bases, with 10 bases between. The CDR3 loop spans 14 amino acids. Germline V gives CDR1 SGHRS, CDR2 YFSETQ. The chain combines TRBV5-1 with TRBJ2-7, with unresolved D. Sequencing used PBMCs. This receptor was identified in a woman aged 25 to 39 in good health and CMV-seronegative. The CDR3 loop is CASSSIDNSYEQYF. As DNA, the CDR3 is TGCGCCAGCAGCTCCATAGACAACTCCTACGAGCAGTACTTC.